This T cell receptor (beta chain) stems from a study of control samples from healthy donors and cancer patients. As for this clone: In the same sample, other DNA sequences code for this CDR3.

Some clones are missing from TCRdb's copy, which holds only in-frame ones; the method was immunoSEQ multiplex PCR. The sample holds over 60,000 clones, 70% to 90% seen once. Germline V lookup: CDR1 SGHRS, CDR2 YFSETQ. Deletions cut 4 bases from V and 5 bases from J, with 12 bases between. CDR3 length: 13 amino acids. The chain couples TRBV5-1 to TRBJ2-5; D not resolved. The TCR comes from an older woman with head and neck cancer. The sample consisted of PBMCs. In DNA form, the CDR3 reads TGCGCCAGCAGCCTGGCAGCAGAGGAGACCCAGTACTTC. Its translation is CASSLAAEETQYF. Drawing the rest from reference TRBV5-1 and TRBJ2-5, the complete variable domain is KAGVTQTPRYLIKTRGQQVTLSCSPISGHRSVSWYQQTPGQGLQFLFEYFSETQRNKGNFPGRFSGRQFSNSRSEMNVSTLELGDSALYLCASSLAAEETQYFGPGTRLLVL.